One and the same sample provided the 20 T cell receptor beta chains below, sequenced in a study of shared clonotypes between healthy human individuals. Profiled with immunoSEQ multiplex PCR; TCRdb holds only in-frame clones, not every one. The table lists about 980,000 clones, about three quarters of them singletons. Sequenced input: memory CD4+ T cells sorted from blood. Subset here: CD45RA-negative fraction. These receptors originate from a man aged 18 to 30 in good health.

The chain uses TRBV7-9 and TRBJ2-1; D not certain. CDR3 length: 12 amino acids. Germline assignment: CDR1 SEHNR and CDR2 FQNEAQ (reference sequence). The V and J ends lost 0 bases and 7 bases respectively, with 4 bases between them. The CDR3 region has the DNA TGTGCCAGCAGCTTAGCGGAAAATGAGCAGTTCTTC. Protein sequence: CASSLAENEQFF.

As to this clone: A junction end diverges from the germline sequence, so it may reflect a read error. The genes are TRBV7-7 and TRBJ2-7; the D is unclear. The CDR3 extends over 14 amino acids. Germline V gene sequence: CDR1 SSHAT, CDR2 FNYEAQ (reference sequence). The CDR3 loop reads CASSLQLGIGEQYF. The DNA for the CDR3 is TGTGCTAGCAGCTTACAGTTAGGGATAGGCGAGCAGTACTTC.

There are a few counts of this clone. The chain links TRBV30 to TRBJ2-3; D remains unclear. Trimming pared 2 bases from V and 5 bases from J, leaving 8 bases between. Per the germline V gene, CDR1 is GTSNPN and CDR2 is SVGIG (reference sequence). The CDR3 is made up of 12 amino acids. DNA of the CDR3: TGTGCCTGGAGTTCCCTGGGAGATACGCAGTATTTT. This codes for CAWSSLGDTQYF. Drawing the rest from reference TRBV30 and TRBJ2-3, the complete variable domain is SQTIHQWPATLVQPVGSPLSLECTVEGTSNPNLYWYRQAAGRGLQLLFYSVGIGQISSEVPQNLSASRPQDRQFILSSKKLLLSDSGFYLCAWSSLGDTQYFGPGTRLTVL.

The chain joins TRBV29-1 to TRBJ2-2; D is unclear. The CDR3 spans 17 residues. V shed 5 bases and J shed 4 bases, with 23 bases lying between them. The germline gives CDR1 SQVTM, CDR2 ANQGSEA. The CDR3 DNA reads TGCAGCGTTCTAGGCCTTGAGATAGGGAAGCCCACCGGGGAGCTGTTTTTT. It encodes CSVLGLEIGKPTGELFF.

V and J are TRBV29-1 and TRBJ2-1; 13 bases are shared with TRBD2. V shed 8 bases, J shed 7 bases, and the junction held 11 bases outside the gene matches. This CDR3 contains 15 residues. In germline, CDR1 is SQVTM, CDR2 ANQGSEA. DNA of the CDR3: TGCAGCACCGGTGCCCAGACTAGCGGGAGGAATGAGCAGTTCTTC. Translated: CSTGAQTSGRNEQFF.

CDR3 in amino acids: CASSAGRGLSGNTIYF. CDR3 bases: TGCGCCAGCAGTGCGGGCAGGGGACTCTCTGGAAACACCATATATTTT. The chain is built from TRBV10-2 and TRBJ1-3; weak D call: TRBD1 (6 bases). The ends were cut back, 4 bases at V and 0 bases at J, with 13 bases in the middle. In germline, CDR1 is WSHSY, CDR2 SAAADI. The CDR3 contains 16 residues.

This clone turned up a few times. The rearrangement links TRBV14 to TRBJ1-2, with 10 bases identical to TRBD1. V lost 0 bases, J lost 8 bases, and 6 bases stayed unmatched. This CDR3 has 15 residues. Germline lookup yields CDR1 SGHDN and CDR2 FVKESK. The CDR3 bases are TGTGCCAGCAGCCAAGATGCGACAGGGGGCCGGGGCTACACCTTC. The encoded protein is CASSQDATGGRGYTF.

The gene calls are TRBV10-3 and TRBJ2-1; the match to TRBD2 covers 16 bases. Germline lookup yields CDR1 ENHRY and CDR2 SYGVKD. The CDR3 runs 15 residues. The trim removed 6 bases at V and 10 bases at J, leaving 6 bases unmatched. CDR3 amino acids: CAISGTSGGAREQFF. CDR3 sequence (DNA): TGTGCCATCAGCGGGACTAGCGGGGGGGCTCGGGAGCAGTTCTTC.

V gene TRBV7-9 combines with J gene TRBJ1-3, with 7 bases matching TRBD1. Germline CDR1 reads SEHNR; CDR2 reads FQNEAQ (reference sequence). J gave up 2 bases and V 5 bases, and 9 bases lay outside the gene matches. The CDR3 is 16 residues long. The CDR3 sequence: CASSPRGERTGNTIYF. The DNA of the CDR3 is TGTGCCAGCAGCCCCAGGGGGGAAAGGACTGGAAACACCATATATTTT.

This chain connects TRBV7-9 to TRBJ2-3, with D possibly TRBD1 on 6 matching bases. In germline, CDR1 is SEHNR, CDR2 FQNEAQ (reference sequence). The CDR3 loop spans 14 amino acids. With 5 bases removed from V and 2 bases from J, the gap between germline ends came to 11 bases. CDR3 protein: CASSPDSYTDTQYF. The CDR3 DNA reads TGTGCCAGCAGCCCGGACAGTTACACAGATACGCAGTATTTT.

This clone occurred once. The sample has other DNA sequences that encode this CDR3 too. This rearrangement joins TRBV5-6 to TRBJ2-5, with no clear D. V gave up 0 bases and J gave up 1 base, with 7 bases separating them. Germline CDR1 reads SGHDT; CDR2 reads YYEEEE. CDR3 length equals 14 residues. The CDR3 sequence: CASSLASVQETQYF. The CDR3 DNA follows: TGTGCCAGCAGCTTGGCTTCAGTCCAAGAGACCCAGTACTTC.

This chain uses TRBV7-9 with TRBJ2-7, with 10 bases fitting TRBD1. Unmatched junction bases numbered 3, after V lost 2 bases and J lost 5 bases. Germline V gives CDR1 SEHNR, CDR2 FQNEAQ (reference sequence). The CDR3 spans 14 residues. The CDR3 region is CASSLRQGANEQYF. CDR3 bases: TGTGCCAGCAGCTTAAGACAGGGGGCGAACGAGCAGTACTTC.

The rearrangement uses TRBV11-2 and TRBJ1-4; no clear D gene. Looked up from germline, CDR1 is SGHAT and CDR2 is FQNNGV. V was trimmed by 7 bases and J by 4 bases, leaving 7 bases between them. CDR3 length: 12 amino acids. The CDR3 bases are TGTGCCAGCAAAGGAATTAATGAAAAACTGTTTTTT. This sequence encodes CASKGINEKLFF.

CDR3 in amino acids: CASSVGGVWGEQYF. The CDR3 region has the DNA TGTGCCAGCAGCGTAGGAGGGGTGTGGGGCGAGCAGTACTTC. This chain uses TRBV9 with TRBJ2-7; the D call may be TRBD1 or TRBD2 (5 bases each). There are 14 residues in the CDR3. Trimming stripped 0 bases from V and 6 bases from J, with 13 bases between. From germline, CDR1 is SGDLS and CDR2 YYNGEE.

This clone was counted only a few times. The chain has TRBV7-9 and TRBJ1-2; a weak D match, TRBD1 (5 bases). The CDR3 covers 13 residues. V dropped 0 bases and J dropped 7 bases, with 9 bases sitting between them. The V gene's germline CDR1 is SEHNR and CDR2 FQNEAQ (reference sequence). CDR3 loop: CASSLAEGIGYTF. CDR3 in DNA: TGTGCCAGCAGCTTAGCGGAGGGGATTGGCTACACCTTC.

The rearrangement joins TRBV9 to TRBJ2-5, with TRBD2 matching 11 bases. The CDR3 length is 18 residues. V shed 3 bases, J shed 4 bases, and the junction held 14 bases outside the gene matches. Germline assignment: CDR1 SGDLS and CDR2 YYNGEE. The CDR3 DNA reads TGTGCCAGCAGCGCGACCCTTAGCGGGGGGGCCCGGCGAGAGACCCAGTACTTC. It specifies CASSATLSGGARRETQYF.

V is TRBV7-2 and J is TRBJ2-3, with 9 bases identical to TRBD2. Germline assignment: CDR1 SGHTA and CDR2 FQGNSA. CDR3 length: 15 residues. Germline trimming cut 5 bases from V and 0 bases from J; bases unmatched to any gene: 3. CDR3 residues: CASSPTSGSTDTQYF. The CDR3, as DNA: TGTGCCAGCAGCCCTACTAGCGGGAGCACAGATACGCAGTATTTT.

This clone was seen a few times. The chain uses TRBV28 and TRBJ1-4, with D unresolved. Germline V gives CDR1 MDHEN, CDR2 SYDVKM. This CDR3 region has 13 residues. Trimming shortened V by 2 bases and J by 7 bases, and 8 bases separated the two germline ends. CDR3 nucleotide sequence: TGTGCCAGCAGTTTAGCGGGAAGTGAAAAACTGTTTTTT. Protein: CASSLAGSEKLFF.

V and J are TRBV5-1 and TRBJ2-2; 12 positions agree with TRBD2. The CDR3 consists of 17 residues. The germline CDR1 and CDR2 sequences are SGHRS and YFSETQ. V was pared by 5 bases and J by 7 bases, with 12 bases of the junction left unmatched. The DNA for the CDR3 is TGCGCCAGCAGTCGCGACCTAGCGGGAGGGCCTGGCGGGGAGCTGTTTTTT. Protein product: CASSRDLAGGPGGELFF. Using reference TRBV5-1 and TRBJ2-2 for the parts outside the CDR3, the full variable domain is KAGVTQTPRYLIKTRGQQVTLSCSPISGHRSVSWYQQTPGQGLQFLFEYFSETQRNKGNFPGRFSGRQFSNSRSEMNVSTLELGDSALYLCASSRDLAGGPGGELFFGEGSRLTVL.

J is TRBJ2-1 and V is TRBV5-1; D gene unclear. The V gene lost 0 bases and the J gene lost 7 bases, with 11 bases spanning the gap. The CDR3 covers 14 residues. CDR1 SGHRS and CDR2 YFSETQ come from the germline V gene. The CDR3 loop reads CASSLGGLGNEQFF. CDR3 coding DNA: TGCGCCAGCAGCTTGGGGGGATTAGGGAATGAGCAGTTCTTC. Filled out from reference TRBV5-1 and TRBJ2-1, the complete variable domain reads KAGVTQTPRYLIKTRGQQVTLSCSPISGHRSVSWYQQTPGQGLQFLFEYFSETQRNKGNFPGRFSGRQFSNSRSEMNVSTLELGDSALYLCASSLGGLGNEQFFGPGTRLTVL.